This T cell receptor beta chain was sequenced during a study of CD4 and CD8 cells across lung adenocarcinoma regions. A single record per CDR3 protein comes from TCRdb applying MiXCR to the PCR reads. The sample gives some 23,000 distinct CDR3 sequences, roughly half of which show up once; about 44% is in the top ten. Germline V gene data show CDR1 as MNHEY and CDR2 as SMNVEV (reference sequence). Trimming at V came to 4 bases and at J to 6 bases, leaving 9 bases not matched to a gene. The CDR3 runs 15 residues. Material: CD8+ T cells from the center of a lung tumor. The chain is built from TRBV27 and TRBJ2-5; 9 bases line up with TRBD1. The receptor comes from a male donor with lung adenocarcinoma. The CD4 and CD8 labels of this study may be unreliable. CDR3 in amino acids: CASSSTGQGWKTQYF. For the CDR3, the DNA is TGTGCCAGCAGTTCAACGGGACAGGGATGGAAGACCCAGTACTTC.